This T cell receptor beta chain appears in the sequencing data of a study of TIL therapy for anti-PD-1-resistant metastatic lung cancer. The CDR3 loop spans 15 amino acids. Between the trimmed V and J ends, which lost 4 bases and 0 bases, there was a span of 11 bases. From germline, CDR1 is SGHVS and CDR2 FNYEAQ. This was the immunoSEQ v3 assay. Survey-level samples got about 2 million read pairs; deep-level samples got roughly 4.5-6.5 million. Repertoires were generated with immunoSEQ multiplex PCR, while TCRdb's copy carries only in-frame clones and drops some. The table records some 43,000 clones, 79% of them present only once. The time point here: pre-treatment sample, taken before nivolumab and TIL therapy.

The genes are TRBV7-6 and TRBJ2-3, with D unclear. This receptor was identified in a man aged 70 or older with non-small cell lung cancer. The sample was blood, taken at baseline. This chain's CDR3 is CASSSLSGSTDTQYF. CDR3 sequence (DNA): TGTGCCAGCAGCTCCCTCTCTGGGAGCACAGATACGCAGTATTTT. Full variable domain (outside the CDR3, taken from reference TRBV7-6 and TRBJ2-3): GAGVSQSPRYKVTKRGQDVALRCDPISGHVSLYWYRQALGQGPEFLTYFNYEAQQDKSGLPNDRFSAERPEGSISTLTIQRTEQRDSAMYRCASSSLSGSTDTQYFGPGTRLTVL.